The 6 T cell receptor beta chains in this list originate from one sample, sequenced in a study of early T cells in non-severe SARS-CoV-2 infection. TCRdb recomputed calls from the 5' RACE reads with MiXCR, one row per CDR3 protein. The sample consists of 55,000 to 75,000 distinct CDR3 sequences, about 8% of them appearing once. Sequencing input: whole blood. The receptors were gathered from an adult who was a healthcare worker with PCR-confirmed SARS-CoV-2 infection or an uninfected control (not recorded which).

This clonotype was seen many times. The chain has TRBV14 and TRBJ2-2, with D unresolved. Germline loops: CDR1 SGHDN, CDR2 FVKESK. The CDR3 sequence is 16 residues long. Trimming left V 2 bases short and J 0 bases short, with 10 bases between. The DNA of the CDR3 is TGTGCCAGCAGCCAACAGACTTTCGCGAACACCGGGGAGCTGTTTTTT. Residues: CASSQQTFANTGELFF.

This clonotype was picked up many times. The chain has TRBV24-1 and TRBJ2-1; 13 bases match TRBD2. CDR3 size: 16 residues. Trimming at V came to 4 bases and at J to 7 bases, leaving 6 bases not matched to a gene. Per germline, CDR1 KGHDR and CDR2 SFDVKD. CDR3 sequence reads: CATSDSGTSGMNEQFF. DNA of the CDR3: TGTGCCACCAGTGACTCCGGGACTAGCGGGATGAATGAGCAGTTCTTC.

This clonotype has a count of ten or more. The chain uses TRBV20-1 and TRBJ2-6, with D tentatively TRBD1 (5 bases). The CDR3 is 14 amino acids. Germline V gene data show CDR1 as DFQATT and CDR2 as SNEGSKA (reference sequence). With 0 bases removed from V and 4 bases from J, the gap between germline ends came to 7 bases. This chain's CDR3 is CSARDRGGANVLTF. CDR3 nucleotides: TGCAGTGCTAGAGATAGGGGAGGGGCCAACGTCCTGACTTTC.

This clonotype was counted many times. The chain combines TRBV7-9 with TRBJ1-1; 12 bases are a match to TRBD1. Per the germline V gene, CDR1 is SEHNR and CDR2 is FQNEAQ (reference sequence). There are 16 residues in the CDR3. The ends lost 4 bases at V and 4 bases at J; junction bases unmatched: 7. The CDR3 is CASSSGTGGEGTEAFF. As DNA, the CDR3 is TGTGCCAGCAGCTCCGGGACAGGGGGCGAGGGCACTGAAGCTTTCTTT.

The genes are TRBV5-1 and TRBJ2-3; 12 bases fit TRBD2. The CDR3 has 16 amino acids. Germline V gene lookup returns CDR1 SGHRS and CDR2 YFSETQ. The junction had 3 bases not matched to a gene; V was cut back by 4 bases and J by 0 bases. The CDR3 protein is CASSPGTSGSTDTQYF. CDR3 nucleotides: TGCGCCAGCAGCCCTGGGACTAGCGGGAGCACAGATACGCAGTATTTT. The full variable domain, with the rest looked up from reference TRBV5-1 and TRBJ2-3, is KAGVTQTPRYLIKTRGQQVTLSCSPISGHRSVSWYQQTPGQGLQFLFEYFSETQRNKGNFPGRFSGRQFSNSRSEMNVSTLELGDSALYLCASSPGTSGSTDTQYFGPGTRLTVL.

This clonotype was counted ten times or more. V and J are TRBV30 and TRBJ2-7; D is perhaps TRBD1 or TRBD2 (5 bases each). The CDR3 runs to 15 residues. Trimming took off 1 base at V and 2 bases at J, with 15 bases between the two ends. Per the germline V gene, CDR1 is GTSNPN and CDR2 is SVGIG (reference sequence). CDR3 in DNA: TGTGCCTGGAGTGCGACAGCTGGGGGTACCTACGAGCAGTACTTC. Translating gives CAWSATAGGTYEQYF.